This T cell receptor (beta chain) was documented in a study of control samples from healthy donors and cancer patients (dated by TCRdb to between 2020 and 2021). From the cysteine through the phenylalanine, the CDR3 covers 15 amino acids. CDR3 DNA only is kept here, 45 bases in frame from base 1. In the germline V gene (reference sequence), CDR1 corresponds to SGHKS and CDR2 to YYEKEE. V loses 4 bases of germline sequence and J loses 6 bases, and the interval between the two ends is 16 bases. Concerning this clone itself: The specificity of this receptor is unknown. Per-nucleotide qualities are absent, and no much larger clonotype sits a single base away.

Preparation of the library involved the immunoSEQ multiplex PCR assay. TCRdb took this table from immuneACCESS and kept in-frame rearrangements with V and J called. Such tables lack part of the clones; where checked against another copy, unresolved V genes explain under half of the gap, and the rest is unexplained. This sample gives about 170,000 clones in total; approximately 92% of them show up just once. 4.1% of the sample belongs to the ten largest clones. The sample taken for sequencing was blood. The receptor comes from a woman in her fifties or sixties in good health. The rearrangement combines TRBV5-5 with TRBJ1-4; the D gene is perhaps TRBD1, on 5 matching bases. In nucleotides, the sequence is TGTGCCAGCAGCAACCACGGTGGGGGAGATGAAAAACTGTTTTTT. Translated, it gives CASSNHGGGDEKLFF.